The rows below give T cell receptor beta chains drawn from one sample of a study of cytomegalovirus exposure and HLA in healthy donors. TCRdb keeps only in-frame clones here, not all; method: immunoSEQ multiplex PCR. The sample yields around 150,000 clones, around 68% seen once. The sequencing input was PBMCs. The receptors were gathered from a man in his fifties or sixties in good health and CMV-seronegative. Both conserved end residues are part of each CDR3. The D gene is left open where the match is weak. A clone size is listed for some rows: how often the clone was seen (once, few, many), or a class if it is expanded.

>TRBJ2-3|.|TRBV2|.
CASSESPGSTDTQYF
TGTGCCAGCAGTGAAAGCCCAGGGAGCACAGATACGCAGTATTTT
>TRBJ1-5|.|TRBV19|.
CASKSPVPREPQHF
TGTGCCAGTAAAAGTCCCGTCCCCAGGGAGCCCCAGCATTTT
>TRBJ1-6|.|TRBV9|.
CASSVGADASPLHF
TGTGCCAGCAGCGTAGGAGCGGACGCCTCACCCCTCCACTTT
>TRBJ2-1|.|TRBV6-5|TRBD2
CASTSGTSGGSEQFF
TGTGCCAGCACCTCAGGGACTAGCGGGGGGAGTGAGCAGTTCTTC
>TRBJ2-3|.|TRBV2|TRBD2
CASSEQAGLSTDTQYF
TGTGCCAGCAGTGAACAAGCGGGACTTAGCACAGATACGCAGTATTTT
>TRBJ1-1|.|TRBV6-5|.
CASSYSGGMNTEAFF
TGTGCCAGCAGTTACTCCGGCGGAATGAACACTGAAGCTTTCTTT
>TRBJ1-2|.|TRBV7-9|TRBD1
CASSLRNQGVYGYTF
TGTGCCAGCAGCTTGAGGAACCAGGGGGTCTATGGCTACACCTTC
>TRBJ1-6|.|TRBV6-1|.
CASSDTGLSPLHF
TGTGCCAGCAGTGACACAGGGTTGTCACCCCTCCACTTT
>TRBJ2-1|few|TRBV14|TRBD1
CASSQDRGQIHNEQFF
TGTGCCAGCAGCCAAGACAGGGGACAGATCCACAATGAGCAGTTCTTC
>TRBJ1-4|once|TRBV5-1|.
CASSPGGTGEKLFF
TGCGCCAGCAGCCCTGGCGGTACAGGGGAAAAACTGTTTTTT
>TRBJ1-6|.|TRBV5-1|TRBD1
CASSLVGQGTYNSPLHF
TGCGCCAGCAGCTTGGTGGGACAGGGAACATATAATTCACCCCTCCACTTT
>TRBJ1-5|few|TRBV4-1|.
CASSQVGGADNQPQHF
TGCGCCAGCAGCCAAGTAGGAGGGGCGGACAATCAGCCCCAGCATTTT
>TRBJ1-1|once|TRBV19|.
CASKGRENTEAFF
TGTGCCAGTAAAGGCAGGGAGAACACTGAAGCTTTCTTT
>TRBJ2-7|.|TRBV11-2|.
CASSPRGQLAYEQYF
TGTGCCAGCAGCCCCCGCGGACAGCTAGCCTACGAGCAGTACTTC
>TRBJ2-7|few|TRBV7-2|.
CASKGQTYEQYF
TGTGCCAGCAAGGGGCAGACCTACGAGCAGTACTTC
>TRBJ2-6|.|TRBV10-2|.
CATHRGVSGANVLTF
TGCGCCACCCACCGGGGAGTCTCTGGGGCCAACGTCCTGACTTTC
>TRBJ1-6|.|TRBV10-2|.
CASRTGGNSPLHF
TGCGCCAGCAGGACAGGTGGTAATTCACCCCTCCACTTT
>TRBJ2-7|once|TRBV5-4|TRBD1
CASSGRDSGVGEQYF
TGTGCCAGCAGCGGAAGGGACAGTGGGGTGGGAGAGCAGTACTTC
>TRBJ2-3|.|TRBV4-2|TRBD2
CASSQEGLAGGTDTQYF
TGTGCCAGCAGCCAAGAGGGGCTAGCGGGGGGGACAGATACGCAGTATTTT
>TRBJ2-3|.|TRBV19|TRBD1
CASSIGRAGGRTDTQYF
TGTGCCAGTAGTATAGGACGGGCAGGGGGCCGCACAGATACGCAGTATTTT
>TRBJ2-6|.|TRBV28|.
CASRDSRSGANVLTF
TGTGCCAGCAGGGATTCTAGGTCTGGGGCCAACGTCCTGACTTTC
>TRBJ1-4|.|TRBV18|.
CASSGGTNEKLFF
TGTGCCAGCTCAGGAGGGACTAATGAAAAACTGTTTTTT
>TRBJ1-1|few|TRBV25-1|.
CASSRGTNTEAFF
TGTGCCAGCAGTAGGGGGACGAACACTGAAGCTTTCTTT
>TRBJ1-1|.|TRBV18|TRBD1
CASSPTGGNTEAFF
TGTGCCAGCTCACCAACAGGGGGTAATACTGAAGCTTTCTTT
>TRBJ2-7|.|TRBV29-1|.
CSVDFLGARDEQYF
TGCAGCGTTGATTTTCTGGGGGCGCGCGACGAGCAGTACTTC
>TRBJ2-7|.|TRBV6-5|.
CASRLEAEQYF
TGTGCCAGCAGACTCGAGGCCGAGCAGTACTTC
>TRBJ1-1|.|TRBV7-2|.
CASSLPTGLNTEAFF
TGTGCCAGCAGCTTACCTACAGGGTTGAACACTGAAGCTTTCTTT
>TRBJ2-3|few|TRBV7-2|.
CASSFYRVGTDTQYF
TGTGCCAGCAGCTTTTACAGGGTTGGCACAGATACGCAGTATTTT
>TRBJ1-2|.|TRBV2|.
CASRFGGYGYTF
TGTGCCAGCAGGTTCGGGGGCTATGGCTACACCTTC
>TRBJ2-7|.|TRBV6-6|.
CASSYSEGAHPYEQYF
TGTGCCAGCAGTTACTCGGAGGGGGCGCATCCCTACGAGCAGTACTTC
>TRBJ1-2|few|TRBV7-2|TRBD1
CASSLALDRGRAGYTF
TGTGCCAGCAGCTTAGCGCTCGACAGGGGGCGCGCGGGCTACACCTTC
>TRBJ1-6|.|TRBV4-1|.
CASSQAGSPYNSPLHF
TGCGCCAGCAGCCAGGCGGGTAGCCCCTATAATTCACCCCTCCACTTT
>TRBJ2-1|.|TRBV12-5|.
CASGRDWMGQFF
TGTGCTAGTGGCCGCGACTGGATGGGGCAGTTCTTC
>TRBJ2-5|once|TRBV4-1|TRBD2
CASSLRTSEETQYF
TGCGCCAGCAGCTTAAGGACTAGCGAAGAGACCCAGTACTTC
>TRBJ1-1|.|TRBV5-1|.
CASSLGSRAEAFF
TGCGCCAGCAGCTTGGGTAGCAGGGCTGAAGCTTTCTTT
>TRBJ1-2|few|TRBV20-1|.
CSRGGVGYTF
TGCAGTCGCGGAGGGGTTGGCTACACCTTC
>TRBJ1-1|.|TRBV6-1|.
CASSEVGAGGTEAFF
TGTGCCAGCAGTGAAGTGGGGGCCGGTGGCACTGAAGCTTTCTTT
>TRBJ1-2|few|TRBV18|.
CASSPIRAGYGYTF
TGTGCCAGCTCACCAATCAGGGCAGGCTATGGCTACACCTTC
>TRBJ1-4|.|TRBV9|.
CASSETATNEKLFF
TGTGCCAGCAGCGAGACAGCAACTAATGAAAAACTGTTTTTT